The clone carrying this T cell receptor (beta chain) was observed a few times. Its cognate antigen is unknown. Trimming took 4 bases from V and 4 from J; bases not matched to a gene: 3. The CDR3 covers 14 residues. Looked up from germline, CDR1 is SGHKS and CDR2 is YYEKEE (reference sequence). Assay: immunoSEQ multiplex PCR; the TCRdb copy retains only in-frame clones and omits some. In the table there are 700,000 or so clones, 72% of which are singletons. This sample stems from a study of shared clonotypes between healthy human individuals. Background on the study: Three CD4 naive, three CD4 memory, two CD8 naive and one CD8 memory plate were used per donor.

Study results and limitations: Generally, naive subsets came out with larger estimated richness than memory subsets. Non-shared clonotypes had lower generation probabilities than clonotypes shared by all four sorted-subset donors.

The chain links TRBV5-5 to TRBJ2-1; TRBD1 agrees at 9 bases. The clonotype was recovered from a woman aged 25 to 45 in good health. Sequencing input: memory CD4+ T cells sorted from blood. Subset here: CD45RA-negative fraction. DNA for the CDR3: TGTGCCAGCAGCGGACAGGGGCCATACAATGAGCAGTTCTTC. Translation gives CASSGQGPYNEQFF.